Reported below is one T cell receptor beta chain. TCRdb re-derived calls from the RT-PCR reads in MiXCR, one entry per CDR3 protein. This sample has about 680,000 distinct CDR3 sequences; more than 13% occur once, and the top ten carry roughly 3.6%. The CDR3 consists of 18 residues. Germline assignment: CDR1 MNHEY and CDR2 SVGEGT. V lost 0 bases and J lost 2, with 16 bases in between. The chain combines TRBV6-2 or TRBV6-3 with TRBJ2-2; D gene uncertain. The sample comprised memory CD4+ T cells from blood. The TCR comes from a female donor in good health, serving as a healthy control. The CDR3 DNA follows: TGTGCCAGCAGTTACTCGAAACAGCGAGCTCTCAACACCGGGGAGCTGTTTTTT. This translates into CASSYSKQRALNTGELFF.